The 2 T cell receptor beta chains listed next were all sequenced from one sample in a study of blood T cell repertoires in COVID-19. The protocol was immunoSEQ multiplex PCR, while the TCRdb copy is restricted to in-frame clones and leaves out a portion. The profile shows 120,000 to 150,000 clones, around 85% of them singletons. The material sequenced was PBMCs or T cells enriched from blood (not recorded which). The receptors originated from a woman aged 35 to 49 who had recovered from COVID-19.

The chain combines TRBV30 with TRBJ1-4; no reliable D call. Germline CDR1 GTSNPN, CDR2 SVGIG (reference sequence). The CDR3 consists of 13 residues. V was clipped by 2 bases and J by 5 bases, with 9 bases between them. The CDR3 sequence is CAWSRRFNEKLFF. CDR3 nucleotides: TGTGCCTGGAGTAGGAGGTTCAATGAAAAACTGTTTTTT.

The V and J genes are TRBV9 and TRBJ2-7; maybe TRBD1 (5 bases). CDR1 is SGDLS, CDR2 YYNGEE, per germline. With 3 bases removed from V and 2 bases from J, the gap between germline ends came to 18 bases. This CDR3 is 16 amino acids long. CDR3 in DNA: TGTGCCAGCAGCGCGACCATTGGGAACAGGCCCTACGAGCAGTACTTC. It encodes CASSATIGNRPYEQYF.